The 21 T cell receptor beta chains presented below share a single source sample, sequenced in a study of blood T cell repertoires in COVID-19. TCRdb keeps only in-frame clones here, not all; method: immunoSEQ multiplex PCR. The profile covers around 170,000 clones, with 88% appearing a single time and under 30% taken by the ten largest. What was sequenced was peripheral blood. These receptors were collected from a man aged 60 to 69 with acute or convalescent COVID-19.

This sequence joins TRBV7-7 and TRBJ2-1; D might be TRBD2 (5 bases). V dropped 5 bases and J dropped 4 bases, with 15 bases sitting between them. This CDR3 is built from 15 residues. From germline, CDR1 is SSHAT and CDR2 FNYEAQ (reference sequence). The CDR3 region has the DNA TGTGCCAGCAGCCCCCTCCGGGGAGCGTACAATGAGCAGTTCTTC. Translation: CASSPLRGAYNEQFF.

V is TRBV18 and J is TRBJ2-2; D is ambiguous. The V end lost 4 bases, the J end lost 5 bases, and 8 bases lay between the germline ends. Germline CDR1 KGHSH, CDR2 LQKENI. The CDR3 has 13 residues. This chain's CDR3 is CASSRETTGELFF. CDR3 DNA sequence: TGTGCCAGCTCACGAGAGACAACCGGGGAGCTGTTTTTT. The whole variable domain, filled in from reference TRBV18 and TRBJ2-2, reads NAGVMQNPRHLVRRRGQEARLRCSPMKGHSHVYWYRQLPEEGLKFMVYLQKENIIDESGMPKERFSAEFPKEGPSILRIQQVVRGDSAAYFCASSRETTGELFFGEGSRLTVL.

The CDR3 loop reads CASSLGLAGGYGYTF. For the CDR3, the DNA is TGTGCCAGCAGCTTAGGGCTCGCGGGCGGCTATGGCTACACCTTC. J is TRBJ1-2 and V is TRBV7-9; D not resolved. Germline CDR1 and CDR2: SEHNR and FQNEAQ (reference sequence). Deletions cut 1 base from V and 4 bases from J, with 13 bases between. The CDR3 covers 15 residues.

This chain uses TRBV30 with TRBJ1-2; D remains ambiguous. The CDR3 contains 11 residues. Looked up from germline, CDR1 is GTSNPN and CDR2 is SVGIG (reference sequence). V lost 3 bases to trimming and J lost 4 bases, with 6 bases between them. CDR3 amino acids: CAWRLLYGYTF. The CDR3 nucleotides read TGTGCCTGGAGGCTACTCTATGGCTACACCTTC.

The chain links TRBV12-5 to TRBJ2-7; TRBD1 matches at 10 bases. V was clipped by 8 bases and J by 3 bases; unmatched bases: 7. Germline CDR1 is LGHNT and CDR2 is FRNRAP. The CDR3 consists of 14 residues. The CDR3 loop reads CASRQGTGVYEQYV. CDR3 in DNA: TGTGCTAGTCGGCAAGGGACAGGGGTCTACGAGCAGTACGTC.

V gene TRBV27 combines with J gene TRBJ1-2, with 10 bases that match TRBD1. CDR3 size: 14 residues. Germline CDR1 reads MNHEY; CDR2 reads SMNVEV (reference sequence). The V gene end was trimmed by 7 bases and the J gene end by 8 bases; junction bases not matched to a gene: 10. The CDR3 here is CASKDPGQGLGYTF. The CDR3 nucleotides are TGTGCCAGCAAAGATCCGGGACAGGGGCTGGGCTACACCTTC.

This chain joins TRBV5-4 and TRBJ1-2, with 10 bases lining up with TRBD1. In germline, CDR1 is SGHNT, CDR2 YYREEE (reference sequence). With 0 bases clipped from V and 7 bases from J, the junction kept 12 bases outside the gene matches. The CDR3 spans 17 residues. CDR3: CASSLEATGGVFAGYTF. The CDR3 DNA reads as TGTGCCAGCAGCTTGGAAGCGACAGGGGGCGTATTTGCTGGCTACACCTTC.

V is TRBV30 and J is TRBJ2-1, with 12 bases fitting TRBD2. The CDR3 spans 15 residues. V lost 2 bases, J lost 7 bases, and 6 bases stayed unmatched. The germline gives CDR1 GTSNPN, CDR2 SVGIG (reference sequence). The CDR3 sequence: CAWSQLAGGGNEQFF. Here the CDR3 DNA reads TGTGCCTGGAGTCAACTAGCGGGGGGCGGGAATGAGCAGTTCTTC.

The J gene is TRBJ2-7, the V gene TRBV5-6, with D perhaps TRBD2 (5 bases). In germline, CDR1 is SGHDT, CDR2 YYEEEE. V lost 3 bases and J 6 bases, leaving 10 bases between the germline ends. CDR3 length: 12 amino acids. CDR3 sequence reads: CASSSLRAEQYV. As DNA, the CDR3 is TGTGCCAGCAGCTCATTGAGGGCCGAGCAGTACGTC.

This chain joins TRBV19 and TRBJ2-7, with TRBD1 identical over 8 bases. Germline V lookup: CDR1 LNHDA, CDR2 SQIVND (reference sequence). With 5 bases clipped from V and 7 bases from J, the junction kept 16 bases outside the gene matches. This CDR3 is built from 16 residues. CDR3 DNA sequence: TGTGCCAGTAGTCCACGAGGGACAGGCCTTGGGGCGGAGCAGTACTTC. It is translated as CASSPRGTGLGAEQYF. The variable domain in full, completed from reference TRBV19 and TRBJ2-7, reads DGGITQSPKYLFRKEGQNVTLSCEQNLNHDAMYWYRQDPGQGLRLIYYSQIVNDFQKGDIAEGYSVSREKKESFPLTVTSAQKNPTAFYLCASSPRGTGLGAEQYFGPGTRLTVT.

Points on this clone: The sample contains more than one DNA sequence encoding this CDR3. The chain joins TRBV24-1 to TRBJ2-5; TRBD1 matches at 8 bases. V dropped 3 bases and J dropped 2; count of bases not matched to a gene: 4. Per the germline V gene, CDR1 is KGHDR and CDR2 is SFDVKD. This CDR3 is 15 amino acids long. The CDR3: CATSDPRTGQETQYF. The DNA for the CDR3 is TGTGCCACCAGTGATCCAAGGACAGGGCAAGAGACCCAGTACTTC.

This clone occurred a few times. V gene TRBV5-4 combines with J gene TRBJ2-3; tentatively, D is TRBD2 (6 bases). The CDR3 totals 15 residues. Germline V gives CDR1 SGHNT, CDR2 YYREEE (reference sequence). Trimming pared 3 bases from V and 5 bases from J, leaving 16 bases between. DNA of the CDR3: TGTGCCAGCAGCTCGGCGGGGCCGGGGGAAGATACGCAGTATTTT. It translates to CASSSAGPGEDTQYF.

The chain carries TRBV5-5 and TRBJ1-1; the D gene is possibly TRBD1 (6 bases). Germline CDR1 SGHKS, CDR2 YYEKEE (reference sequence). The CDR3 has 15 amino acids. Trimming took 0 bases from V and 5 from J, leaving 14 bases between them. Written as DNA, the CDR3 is TGTGCCAGCAGCTTGGCGGGGAAGAGGGGGACTGAAGCTTTCTTT. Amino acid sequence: CASSLAGKRGTEAFF.

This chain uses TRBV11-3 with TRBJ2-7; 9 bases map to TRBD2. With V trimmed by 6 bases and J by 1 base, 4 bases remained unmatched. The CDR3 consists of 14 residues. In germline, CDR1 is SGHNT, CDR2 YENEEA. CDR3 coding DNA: TGTGCCAGCAGTAATGCGGGAGGGTCCTACGAGCAGTACTTC. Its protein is CASSNAGGSYEQYF.

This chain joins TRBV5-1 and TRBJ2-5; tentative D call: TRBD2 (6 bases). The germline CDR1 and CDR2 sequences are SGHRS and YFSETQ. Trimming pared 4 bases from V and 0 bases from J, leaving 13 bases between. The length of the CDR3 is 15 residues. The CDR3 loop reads CASSRLGGYQETQYF. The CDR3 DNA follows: TGCGCCAGCAGCCGTCTGGGGGGATACCAAGAGACCCAGTACTTC. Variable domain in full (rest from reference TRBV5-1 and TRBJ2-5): KAGVTQTPRYLIKTRGQQVTLSCSPISGHRSVSWYQQTPGQGLQFLFEYFSETQRNKGNFPGRFSGRQFSNSRSEMNVSTLELGDSALYLCASSRLGGYQETQYFGPGTRLLVL.

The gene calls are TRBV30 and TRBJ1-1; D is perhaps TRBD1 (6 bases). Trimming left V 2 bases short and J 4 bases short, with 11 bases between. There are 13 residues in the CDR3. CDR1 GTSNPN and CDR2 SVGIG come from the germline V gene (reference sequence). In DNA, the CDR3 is TGTGCCTGGAGTACCCTAGGGGGCACTGAAGCTTTCTTT. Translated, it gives CAWSTLGGTEAFF.

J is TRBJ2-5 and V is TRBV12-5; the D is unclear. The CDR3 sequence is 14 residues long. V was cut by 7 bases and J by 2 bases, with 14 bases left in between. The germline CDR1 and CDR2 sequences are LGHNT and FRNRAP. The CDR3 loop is CASAPPVRQETQYF. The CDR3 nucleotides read TGTGCTAGTGCTCCCCCTGTGAGACAAGAGACCCAGTACTTC.

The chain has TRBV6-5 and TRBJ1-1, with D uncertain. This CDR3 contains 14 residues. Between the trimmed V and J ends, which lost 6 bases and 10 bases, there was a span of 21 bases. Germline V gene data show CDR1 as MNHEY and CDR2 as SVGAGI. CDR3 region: CASRDTPTGSLAFF. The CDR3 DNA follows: TGTGCCAGCAGAGACACTCCCACGGGGAGTCTAGCTTTCTTT.

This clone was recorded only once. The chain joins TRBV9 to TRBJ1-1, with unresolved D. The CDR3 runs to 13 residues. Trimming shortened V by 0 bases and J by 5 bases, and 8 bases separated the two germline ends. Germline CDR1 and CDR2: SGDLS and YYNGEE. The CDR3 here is CASSVGPSTEAFF. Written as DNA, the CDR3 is TGTGCCAGCAGCGTAGGGCCTTCGACTGAAGCTTTCTTT.

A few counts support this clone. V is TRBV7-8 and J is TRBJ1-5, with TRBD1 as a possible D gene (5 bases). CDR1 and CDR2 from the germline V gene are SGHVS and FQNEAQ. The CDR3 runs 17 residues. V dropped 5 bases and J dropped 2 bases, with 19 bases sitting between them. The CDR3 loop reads CASSVSPGGRGNQPQHF. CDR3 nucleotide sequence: TGTGCCAGCAGCGTTAGCCCGGGGGGGAGAGGCAATCAGCCCCAGCATTTT.

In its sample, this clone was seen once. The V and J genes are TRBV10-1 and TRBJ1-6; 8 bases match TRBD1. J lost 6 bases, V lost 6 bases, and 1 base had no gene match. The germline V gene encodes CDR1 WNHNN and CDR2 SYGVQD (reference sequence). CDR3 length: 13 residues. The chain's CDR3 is CASSGQGNSPLHF. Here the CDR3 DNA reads TGCGCCAGCAGCGGACAGGGTAATTCACCCCTCCACTTT.